A selection of T cell receptor beta chains follows, all from one sample in a study of blood T cell repertoires in COVID-19. Sequencing was performed with immunoSEQ multiplex PCR; in TCRdb, only in-frame clones are kept and a portion is missing. The table includes around 400,000 clones, approximately 88% detected once. Sequenced sample: peripheral blood. The receptors derive from a middle-aged man with acute or convalescent COVID-19. Each CDR3 is given with its conserved first and last residue. The D gene is left open where the match is weak. Only some rows state a clone size, as once, few, many or a class for expanded clones.

clone size	V gene	D gene	J gene	CDR3 DNA	CDR3 protein
.	TRBV27	.	TRBJ2-4	TGTGCCAGCAGTCCACCTCGACGCCAGGGGGGTGCGGGAAACATTCAGTACTTC	CASSPPRRQGGAGNIQYF
once	TRBV4-1	.	TRBJ1-2	TGCGCCAGCAGCCAGCGACAGGCCGATCTCCGCTATGGCTACACCTTC	CASSQRQADLRYGYTF
.	TRBV30	.	TRBJ1-2	TGTGCCTGGACCTTCCACAGGGTTAACTATGGCTACACCTTC	CAWTFHRVNYGYTF
.	TRBV5-1	TRBD1	TRBJ1-2	TGCGCCAGCAGCTTGGTATGGACAGGGAGAGACTATGGCTACACCTTC	CASSLVWTGRDYGYTF
.	TRBV7-2	.	TRBJ2-7	TGTGCCAGCAGCTTAGAAGGGGTTTTCTACGAGCAGTACTTC	CASSLEGVFYEQYF
.	TRBV6-6	.	TRBJ1-2	TGTGCCAGCAGTCCTGGAGGTTCGGGGAGATATGGCTACACCTTC	CASSPGGSGRYGYTF
few	TRBV7-3	TRBD1	TRBJ2-6	TGTGCCAGCAGCTTAATGACAGGGTCTGGGGCCAACGTCCTGACTTTC	CASSLMTGSGANVLTF
.	TRBV5-1	.	TRBJ1-2	TGCGCCAGCAGCTTTGGAGGGGTTGGTGCCTATGGCTACACCTTC	CASSFGGVGAYGYTF
.	TRBV13	.	TRBJ2-2	TGTGCCAGCAGCTTCCTTACCGGGGAGCTGTTTTTT	CASSFLTGELFF
.	TRBV6-4	TRBD1	TRBJ1-6	TGTGCCAGCAGTGACGGACAGGGGAATTCACCCCTCCACTTT	CASSDGQGNSPLHF
once	TRBV7-2	TRBD1	TRBJ2-3	TGTGCCAGCAGCTTAGTAAGGGACAGAACAGATACGCAGTATTTT	CASSLVRDRTDTQYF
few	TRBV5-1	TRBD2	TRBJ2-3	TGCGCCAGCAGCTTGGCGGGGGGGACTAGCACAGATACGCAGTATTTT	CASSLAGGTSTDTQYF
.	TRBV5-1	.	TRBJ1-4	TGCGCCAGCAGATCTGGGCCGTCCTCTTTTAATGAAAAACTGTTTTTT	CASRSGPSSFNEKLFF
once	TRBV7-9	.	TRBJ1-3	TGTGCCAGCAGCTCCTGGACAGATGGAAACACCATATATTTT	CASSSWTDGNTIYF
few	TRBV7-8	.	TRBJ2-7	TGTGCCAGCAGCCGATCACGACTGGGCGAGCAGTACTTC	CASSRSRLGEQYF
.	TRBV7-6	TRBD2	TRBJ2-7	TGTGCCAGCAGCTTAGGGGAAGGGACTAGCGGGATCTACGAGCAGTACTTC	CASSLGEGTSGIYEQYF
.	TRBV28	.	TRBJ2-2	TGTGCCAGCAGTACTCGGGACACCGGGGAGCTGTTTTTT	CASSTRDTGELFF
.	TRBV7-9	.	TRBJ2-3	TGTGCCAGCAGCTTAAGAGCGGCCAATCCTACAGATACGCAGTATTTT	CASSLRAANPTDTQYF
.	TRBV5-8	TRBD1	TRBJ2-4	TGTGCCAGCAGCTCCGGACAGGTTGGACCCCCTATGCGGTACTTC	CASSSGQVGPPMRYF
.	TRBV10-1	TRBD2	TRBJ2-3	TGCGCCAGCAGTGATCTAGCGGGATCCCCAGATACGCAGTATTTT	CASSDLAGSPDTQYF
.	TRBV19	TRBD1	TRBJ2-3	TGTGCCAGTAGTACCGCCGGGACAGGGGCAGATACGCAGTATTTT	CASSTAGTGADTQYF
.	TRBV29-1	.	TRBJ2-7	TGCAGCGTTGAAGTGGGGGCGGCCTACGAGCAGTACTTC	CSVEVGAAYEQYF
.	TRBV4-2	TRBD1	TRBJ2-1	TGTGCCAGCAGCCAAGATCCCGGGACAGGGAATGTCAATGAGCAGTTCTTC	CASSQDPGTGNVNEQFF
.	TRBV5-4	TRBD1	TRBJ2-5	TGTGCCAGCAGCTCCTGGACAGGGCAGCAAGAGACCCAGTACTTC	CASSSWTGQQETQYF
.	TRBV5-1	TRBD1	TRBJ1-5	TGCGCCAGCAGCAGGACAGGGCCTCGCGGGCCCCAGCATTTT	CASSRTGPRGPQHF
.	TRBV9	TRBD2	TRBJ2-7	TGTGCCAGCAGCAAGGGGGGACTAGCGGGAGGTTCCTCCTACGAGCAGTACTTC	CASSKGGLAGGSSYEQYF
.	TRBV5-1	.	TRBJ2-3	TGCGCCAGCAGTTCAGGGAGCACAGATACGCAGTATTTT	CASSSGSTDTQYF
.	TRBV7-2	.	TRBJ2-3	TGTGCCAGCAGCTCCGGGGGGCATAGCACAGATACGCAGTATTTT	CASSSGGHSTDTQYF
.	TRBV12-3/TRBV12-4	.	TRBJ1-4	TGTGCCAGCAGTCCCGACAGGGAAAAACTGTTTTTT	CASSPDREKLFF
.	TRBV4-1	.	TRBJ1-2	TGCGCCAGCAGCCGAGAAACCAGGGTGGGCTACACCTTC	CASSRETRVGYTF
.	TRBV6-6	.	TRBJ1-2	TGTGCCAGCAGTTTCGACCTTGGACACGACTATGGCTACACCTTC	CASSFDLGHDYGYTF
.	TRBV30	.	TRBJ1-1	TGTGCCTGGAGTGTACAGCAGGGGAACACTGAAGCTTTCTTT	CAWSVQQGNTEAFF
.	TRBV18	.	TRBJ1-1	TGTGCCAGCTCACCACCGTCTCGGGAAGCTTTCTTT	CASSPPSREAFF
.	TRBV28	.	TRBJ1-1	TGTGCCAGCACCCTCACAGACGCCACTGAAGCTTTCTTT	CASTLTDATEAFF
.	TRBV15	TRBD1	TRBJ1-2	TGTGCCACGGAGAAGGACAGGGCATATGGCTACACCTTC	CATEKDRAYGYTF
.	TRBV18	TRBD2	TRBJ2-5	TGTGCCAGCTCACCCCTGTTGACTAGCGGGGCTCAAGAGACCCAGTACTTC	CASSPLLTSGAQETQYF
.	TRBV5-6	.	TRBJ1-2	TGTGCCAGCAGCTTGGTTCAGGCCCGCTATGGCTACACCTTC	CASSLVQARYGYTF
.	TRBV27	TRBD1	TRBJ2-5	TGTGCCAGCAGTTTATCTGACAGGGGGCGGGACGAGACCCAGTACTTC	CASSLSDRGRDETQYF
.	TRBV14	.	TRBJ2-7	TGTGCCAGCAGCCAAGAGGGACTCCGGACCTCCTACGAGCAGTACTTC	CASSQEGLRTSYEQYF
.	TRBV4-2	.	TRBJ1-4	TGTGCCAGCAGCCAAGTTCCCAATCGGGGGGGGCGAGATGAAAAACTGTTTTTT	CASSQVPNRGGRDEKLFF
.	TRBV10-2	.	TRBJ1-5	TGCGCCAGCAGTGAGTACGGACTCTCGAGGTATAGCAATCAGCCCCAGCATTTT	CASSEYGLSRYSNQPQHF
.	TRBV28	.	TRBJ1-5	TGTGCCAGCAGGGGCGGACAGCTAAGATCCCTCAATCAGCCCCAGCATTTT	CASRGGQLRSLNQPQHF
.	TRBV6-5	.	TRBJ2-1	TGTGCCAGCAGTTTTCGGACAGCGTACAATGAGCAGTTCTTC	CASSFRTAYNEQFF
.	TRBV28	.	TRBJ2-1	TGTGCCAGCAGTTTACCCTTAACAGGGAGTGAGCAGTTCTTC	CASSLPLTGSEQFF
.	TRBV9	.	TRBJ2-7	TGTGCCAGCAGCGTAGAAGACAGACCCTACGAGCAGTACTTC	CASSVEDRPYEQYF
.	TRBV9	TRBD1	TRBJ1-1	TGTGCCAGCAGCACCGAACAGGGGTGGTCAAGTACTGAAGCTTTCTTT	CASSTEQGWSSTEAFF
.	TRBV28	.	TRBJ1-1	TGTGCCAGCAGAGGGGCCTCCCGGAACACTGAAGCTTTCTTT	CASRGASRNTEAFF
.	TRBV27	TRBD1	TRBJ1-1	TGTGCCAGCAGTTCTGTTAACGACAGGGCGAGGAACACTGAAGCTTTCTTT	CASSSVNDRARNTEAFF
.	TRBV28	TRBD1	TRBJ1-1	TGTGCCAGCAGTTTATCAAGACAGGGTCCCATGGGGGGTGACACTGAAGCTTTCTTT	CASSLSRQGPMGGDTEAFF
.	TRBV7-2	TRBD1	TRBJ1-2	TGTGCCAGCAGCTCTCACACACAGGGGAGCTATGGCTACACCTTC	CASSSHTQGSYGYTF
.	TRBV30	TRBD1	TRBJ1-3	TGTGCCTGGAGTGTAGGAGGGGGCGAAAACACCATATATTTT	CAWSVGGGENTIYF
.	TRBV28	.	TRBJ1-5	TGTGCCAGCAGTGACCCAGGGGATCAGCCCCAGCATTTT	CASSDPGDQPQHF
.	TRBV7-9	.	TRBJ1-4	TGTGCCAGCAGCTTACGACAGAATGAAAAACTGTTTTTT	CASSLRQNEKLFF
.	TRBV28	.	TRBJ1-5	TGTGCCACCAGGGCAGGGGTCCGTTGGGGCAATCAGCCCCAGCATTTT	CATRAGVRWGNQPQHF
.	TRBV5-5	TRBD1	TRBJ2-5	TGTGCCAGCAGCGCCCTGACAGGGCTCGAGACCCAGTACTTC	CASSALTGLETQYF
few	TRBV28	.	TRBJ1-1	TGTGCCAGCTGGCGGCAAATGAACACTGAAGCTTTCTTT	CASWRQMNTEAFF
.	TRBV28	TRBD1	TRBJ2-2	TGTGCCAGCAGTTTTACGACAGGGAAGAACACCGGGGAGCTGTTTTTT	CASSFTTGKNTGELFF